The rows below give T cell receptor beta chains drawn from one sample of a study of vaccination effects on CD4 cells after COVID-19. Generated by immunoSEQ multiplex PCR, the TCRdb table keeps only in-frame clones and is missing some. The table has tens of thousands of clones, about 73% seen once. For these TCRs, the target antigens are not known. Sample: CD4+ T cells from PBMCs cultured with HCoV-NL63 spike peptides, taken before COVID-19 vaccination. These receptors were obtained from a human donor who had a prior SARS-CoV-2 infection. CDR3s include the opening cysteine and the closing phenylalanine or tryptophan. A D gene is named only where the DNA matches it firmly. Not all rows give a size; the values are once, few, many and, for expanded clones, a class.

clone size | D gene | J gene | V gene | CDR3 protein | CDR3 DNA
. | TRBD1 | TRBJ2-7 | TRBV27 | CASSSHRQGTAYEQYF | TGTGCCAGCAGTTCACACAGACAGGGAACGGCCTACGAGCAGTACTTC
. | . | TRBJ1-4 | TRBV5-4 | CASSPGQSNEKLFF | TGTGCCAGCAGCCCCGGACAAAGTAATGAAAAACTGTTTTTT
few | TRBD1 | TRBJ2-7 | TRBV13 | CASSWTPGQGHEQYF | TGTGCCAGCAGCTGGACCCCGGGACAGGGGCACGAGCAGTACTTC
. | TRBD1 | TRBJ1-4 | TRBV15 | CATSRTQGAYGEKLFF | TGTGCCACCAGTCGCACACAGGGGGCCTATGGAGAAAAACTGTTTTTT
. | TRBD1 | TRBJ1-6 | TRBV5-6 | CASSNRDRNSPLHF | TGTGCCAGCAGCAACCGGGACAGAAATTCACCCCTCCACTTT
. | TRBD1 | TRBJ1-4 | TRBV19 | CASGRQGVEEKLFF | TGTGCCAGTGGACGACAGGGTGTAGAGGAAAAACTGTTTTTT
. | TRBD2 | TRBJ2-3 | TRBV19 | CASSMVGSISGAFTDTQYF | TGTGCCAGTAGTATGGTAGGGTCCATCAGCGGGGCTTTCACAGATACGCAGTATTTT
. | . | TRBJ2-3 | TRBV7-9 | CASSLGLHHTDTQYF | TGTGCCAGCAGCTTAGGTTTACACCACACAGATACGCAGTATTTT
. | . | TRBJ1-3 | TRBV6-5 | CASRGSYSSGNTIYF | TGTGCCAGCCGGGGTTCTTATTCCTCTGGAAACACCATATATTTT
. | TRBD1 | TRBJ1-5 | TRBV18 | CASSRDSNQPQHF | TGTGCCAGCTCACGGGACAGTAATCAGCCCCAGCATTTT
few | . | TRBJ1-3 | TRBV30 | CAWSPEWGNTIYF | TGTGCCTGGAGCCCGGAATGGGGAAACACCATATATTTT
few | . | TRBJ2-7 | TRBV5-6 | CASSLGDRPLYEQYF | TGTGCCAGCAGCTTGGGTGACAGGCCTCTCTACGAGCAGTACTTC
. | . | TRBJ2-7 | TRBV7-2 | CASSPGVTQGEQYF | TGTGCCAGCAGCCCGGGAGTCACACAGGGCGAGCAGTACTTC
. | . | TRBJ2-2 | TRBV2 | CASRQTDSVAGELFF | TGTGCCAGCAGACAGACCGATTCCGTCGCCGGGGAGCTGTTTTTT
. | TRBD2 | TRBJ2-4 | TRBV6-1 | CASSEGLAGGPPLAKNIQYF | TGTGCCAGCAGTGAAGGCCTAGCGGGAGGGCCGCCACTAGCCAAAAACATTCAGTACTTC
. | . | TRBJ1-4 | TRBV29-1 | CSVEGSWGNGEKLFF | TGCAGCGTTGAAGGGAGTTGGGGTAACGGTGAAAAACTGTTTTTT
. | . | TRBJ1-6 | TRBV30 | CAWSVAGTNSPLHF | TGTGCCTGGAGTGTAGCCGGAACCAATTCACCCCTCCACTTT
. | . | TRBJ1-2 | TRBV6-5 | CASSSQTPRGGYTF | TGTGCCAGCAGTTCCCAGACCCCGCGAGGTGGCTACACCTTC
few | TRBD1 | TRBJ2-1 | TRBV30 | CAWSEGDRGRYNEQFF | TGTGCCTGGAGTGAGGGGGACAGGGGACGGTACAATGAGCAGTTCTTC
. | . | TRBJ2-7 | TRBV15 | CATSRVWELTDEQYF | TGTGCCACCAGCAGAGTTTGGGAGCTTACCGACGAGCAGTACTTC
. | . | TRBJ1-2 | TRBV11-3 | CASSLSDYGYTF | TGTGCCAGCAGCTTATCGGACTATGGCTACACCTTC
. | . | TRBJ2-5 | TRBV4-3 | CASSQDRNQETQYF | TGCGCCAGCAGCCAAGACAGGAACCAAGAGACCCAGTACTTC
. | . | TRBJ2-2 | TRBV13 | CASNVLRKGTGELFF | TGTGCCAGCAACGTTTTAAGGAAAGGCACCGGGGAGCTGTTTTTT
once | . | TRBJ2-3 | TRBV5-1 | CASSLGPSRGTDTQYF | TGCGCCAGCAGCTTGGGTCCCTCGCGGGGCACAGATACGCAGTATTTT
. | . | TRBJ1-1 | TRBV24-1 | CATSRTGDTEAFF | TGTGCCACCAGTAGGACGGGAGACACTGAAGCTTTCTTT
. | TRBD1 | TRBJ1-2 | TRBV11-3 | CASSPDRGYGYTF | TGTGCCAGCAGCCCAGACAGGGGCTATGGCTACACCTTC
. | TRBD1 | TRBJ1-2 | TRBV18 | CASSPGTGYDGYTF | TGTGCCAGCTCACCCGGGACAGGGTATGATGGCTACACCTTC
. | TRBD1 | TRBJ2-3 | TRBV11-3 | CASSLGQGTQYF | TGTGCCAGCAGCTTGGGACAGGGAACGCAGTATTTT
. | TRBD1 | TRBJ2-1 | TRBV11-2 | CASSLGTGSYNEQFF | TGTGCCAGCAGCTTAGGGACAGGATCCTACAATGAGCAGTTCTTC
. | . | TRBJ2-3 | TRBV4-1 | CASSQGNSQDTQYF | TGCGCCAGCAGCCAAGGCAATTCACAGGATACGCAGTATTTT
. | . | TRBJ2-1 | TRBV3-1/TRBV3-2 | CASSQVGGVEQFF | TGTGCCAGCAGCCAAGTAGGTGGGGTTGAGCAGTTCTTC
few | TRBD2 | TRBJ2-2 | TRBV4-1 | CASSQSGGNTGELFF | TGCGCCAGCAGCCAGAGCGGGGGAAACACCGGGGAGCTGTTTTTT
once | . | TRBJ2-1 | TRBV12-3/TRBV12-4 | CASSLGGFKQFF | TGTGCCAGCAGTTTAGGAGGGTTTAAGCAGTTCTTC
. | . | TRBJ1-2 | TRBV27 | CASSLSIYAAASGYTF | TGTGCCAGCAGTTTATCGATCTATGCAGCCGCTAGTGGCTACACCTTC
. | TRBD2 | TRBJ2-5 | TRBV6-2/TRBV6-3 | CASSYGAGDQETQYF | TGTGCCAGCAGTTACGGGGCGGGGGACCAAGAGACCCAGTACTTC
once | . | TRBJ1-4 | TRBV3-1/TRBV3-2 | CASSQVKGEKLFF | TGTGCCAGCAGCCAAGTCAAGGGTGAAAAACTGTTTTTT
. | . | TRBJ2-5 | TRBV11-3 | CASSLDSIPGAETQYF | TGTGCCAGCAGCTTAGATTCAATACCAGGGGCGGAGACCCAGTACTTC
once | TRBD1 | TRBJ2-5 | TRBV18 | CASSLRTGSGRETQYF | TGTGCCAGCTCACTAAGGACAGGGTCTGGTCGAGAGACCCAGTACTTC
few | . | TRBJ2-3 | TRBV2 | CASSYGAGDTQYF | TGTGCCAGCAGTTACGGGGCCGGGGATACGCAGTATTTT
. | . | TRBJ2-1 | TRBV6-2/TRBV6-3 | CASSPTEYNEQFF | TGTGCCAGCAGCCCGACAGAATACAATGAGCAGTTCTTC
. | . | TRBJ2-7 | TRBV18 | CASSGYWASSSYEQYF | TGTGCCAGCTCTGGGTATTGGGCTAGCAGCTCCTACGAGCAGTACTTC
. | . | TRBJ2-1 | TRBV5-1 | CASSLVVNGDSYNEQFF | TGCGCCAGCAGCTTGGTAGTAAACGGGGATTCCTACAATGAGCAGTTCTTC
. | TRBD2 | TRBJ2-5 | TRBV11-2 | CASSFLTSGRRGTQYF | TGTGCCAGCAGCTTTCTAACTAGCGGGAGGCGGGGAACCCAGTACTTC
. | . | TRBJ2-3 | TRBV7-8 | CASSSLGGPGGDTQYF | TGTGCCAGCAGCTCTCTAGGGGGTCCCGGTGGGGATACGCAGTATTTT
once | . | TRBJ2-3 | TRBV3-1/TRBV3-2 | CASSQTEMTRQYF | TGTGCCAGCAGCCAGACTGAAATGACAAGGCAGTATTTT
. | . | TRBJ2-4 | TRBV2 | CASSREGLDRAKNIQYF | TGTGCCAGCTCCCGCGAAGGCCTTGATAGAGCCAAAAACATTCAGTACTTC
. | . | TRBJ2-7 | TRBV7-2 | CASSHGQVRGYEQYF | TGTGCCAGCAGCCATGGCCAGGTGAGAGGATACGAGCAGTACTTC